This entry lists 3 T cell receptor beta chains sequenced from one sample in a study of post-analysis software for immune sequencing data. The study, taken as a whole, reports: Included in a set of about five TRBV segments more frequent in patients than controls were TRBV5-6, TRBV5-1 and TRBV20-1.

Their antigens are not known. TCR beta libraries were prepared from cDNA with unique molecular identifiers. TCRdb reanalysed the PCR reads using MiXCR and keeps one entry per CDR3 protein. The sample carries more than 500,000 distinct CDR3 sequences, 30% to 40% recorded once. The sequencing input was blood. The receptors were sampled from a girl aged 2-17 years with multiple sclerosis.

The CDR3, as DNA: TGTGCCAGCAGCTCACGTCTCCCCCAGATTAATTCACCCCTCCACTTT. Translated: CASSSRLPQINSPLHF. This chain uses TRBV7-2 with TRBJ1-6; D gene unclear. Trimming removed 4 bases from V and 6 bases from J, with 16 bases in between. Germline assignment: CDR1 SGHTA and CDR2 FQGNSA. CDR3 length equals 16 residues.

This clonotype appeared a few times. The chain links TRBV11-2 to TRBJ2-6, with 10 bases fitting TRBD1. V shed 0 bases, J shed 0 bases, and the junction held 11 bases outside the gene matches. The V gene's germline CDR1 is SGHAT and CDR2 FQNNGV. CDR3 length: 21 amino acids. The CDR3 DNA follows: TGTGCCAGCAGCTTAGATGGAATGAGGGACAGGGGCGTCTCTGGGGCCAACGTCCTGACTTTC. It is translated as CASSLDGMRDRGVSGANVLTF.

The chain uses TRBV3-1 and TRBJ1-4; D not resolved. The CDR3 is 12 residues long. The germline V gene has CDR1 LGHDT and CDR2 YNNKEL (reference sequence). The V end was cut by 1 base, the J end by 8 bases, with 5 bases between. The DNA of the CDR3 is TGTGCCAGCAGCCAAGCCAACGAAAAACTGTTTTTT. This codes for CASSQANEKLFF.